The text below deals with one TCR beta chain. The assay was immunoSEQ multiplex PCR, and TCRdb's table has in-frame clones only and misses some. The sample includes some 240,000 clones, approximately 90% of them seen just once. Trimming stripped 1 base from V and 8 bases from J, with 15 bases between. From germline, CDR1 is SGDLS and CDR2 YYNGEE. This CDR3 has 15 amino acids. This specimen belongs to a study of blood T cell repertoires in COVID-19. The receptor's source is a man aged 55 to 70 with COVID-19, enrolled during active disease. The chain carries TRBV9 and TRBJ1-4; weak D call: TRBD1 (5 bases). Sample: peripheral blood. CDR3 nucleotides: TGTGCCAGCAGCGTATGGGCACGGGGGGACGAAAAACTGTTTTTT. This sequence encodes CASSVWARGDEKLFF.